This TCR beta chain was captured in a study of T cell changes during pregnancy in multiple sclerosis. The V gene's germline CDR1 is SNHLY and CDR2 FYNNEI. Trimming took off 3 bases at V and 7 bases at J, with 10 bases between the two ends. This CDR3 spans 13 amino acids. The repertoire was sequenced with immunoSEQ multiplex PCR; TCRdb's copy has only in-frame clones and lacks some. Of more than 60,000 clones in the sample, around 90% were seen once. The chain joins TRBV2 to TRBJ1-5; possibly TRBD1 for D (5 bases). Specimen: CD4+ T cells from peripheral blood mononuclear cells, collected in the third trimester of pregnancy. The sequence was obtained from a female donor in good health, enrolled as a control in a pregnancy study. The CDR3: CASSEWGGQPQHF. CDR3 nucleotide sequence: TGTGCCAGCAGTGAGTGGGGGGGACAGCCCCAGCATTTT.